What follows are 8 T cell receptor beta chains derived from one specimen sequenced in a study of blood T cell repertoires in COVID-19. Repertoires were generated with immunoSEQ multiplex PCR, while TCRdb's copy carries only in-frame clones and drops some. The top ten clones hold approximately 0.56% of a sample with 150,000 to 200,000 clones, roughly 90% of them seen once. Sequencing was performed on peripheral blood. The source is a man aged 50-59 years with acute or convalescent COVID-19.

The V gene is TRBV19, the J gene TRBJ2-7; D gene unclear. The ends were cut back, 5 bases at V and 5 bases at J, with 13 bases in the middle. CDR1 and CDR2 from the germline V gene are LNHDA and SQIVND (reference sequence). The CDR3 length is 13 residues. CDR3 in amino acids: CASSLSAAHEQYV. CDR3 coding DNA: TGTGCCAGTAGTTTATCGGCGGCCCACGAGCAGTACGTC.

This clone has only one observation. The chain links TRBV7-9 to TRBJ2-3; TRBD2 agrees at 12 bases. The V and J ends lost 8 bases and 2 bases, in that order; junction bases with no gene match: 14. The CDR3 runs 18 residues. Germline assignment: CDR1 SEHNR and CDR2 FQNEAQ (reference sequence). The CDR3 DNA reads TGTGCCAGCGACCACACTAGCGGGAGGCACATATTCACAGATACGCAGTATTTT. Its translation: CASDHTSGRHIFTDTQYF.

The chain uses TRBV4-1 and TRBJ2-5; D not resolved. CDR3 length: 11 amino acids. Trimming removed 1 base at V and 9 bases at J, with 6 bases between. Germline V CDR1 and CDR2: MGHRA, YSYEKL. CDR3 protein: CASSQARAQYF. In DNA form, the CDR3 reads TGCGCCAGCAGCCAAGCTCGGGCCCAGTACTTC.

This chain connects TRBV6-5 to TRBJ2-1, with D possibly being TRBD2 (6 bases). This CDR3 has 12 residues. Germline CDR1 and CDR2: MNHEY and SVGAGI. The V gene lost 2 bases and the J gene lost 7 bases, with 6 bases spanning the gap. CDR3 amino acids: CASSYGGNEQFF. As DNA, the CDR3 is TGTGCCAGCAGTTACGGGGGGAATGAGCAGTTCTTC.

This rearrangement joins TRBV27 to TRBJ2-7; D unclear. This CDR3 comprises 15 residues. V was pared by 3 bases and J by 3 bases, with 15 bases between. The V gene's germline CDR1 is MNHEY and CDR2 SMNVEV (reference sequence). The CDR3 loop is CASSFRLGGSYEQYF. CDR3 DNA sequence: TGTGCCAGCAGTTTTCGGTTAGGCGGTAGCTACGAGCAGTACTTC.

The gene calls are TRBV19 and TRBJ2-1, with TRBD2 as a possible D gene (6 bases). CDR3 length: 16 residues. Trimming removed 5 bases from V and 3 bases from J, with 17 bases in between. CDR1 is LNHDA, CDR2 SQIVND, per germline (reference sequence). The CDR3 here is CASSHGGRVYYNEQFF. For the CDR3, the DNA is TGTGCCAGTAGTCACGGAGGGCGAGTGTACTACAATGAGCAGTTCTTC.

This chain uses TRBV7-3 with TRBJ1-2, with D perhaps matching TRBD1 (5 bases). V was pared by 1 base and J by 8 bases, with 11 bases between. The CDR3 covers 13 residues. Germline CDR1 SGHTA, CDR2 FQGTGA. The CDR3 nucleotides read TGTGCCAGCAGCTTAAATGCAGGGCTCGGCTACACCTTC. This sequence encodes CASSLNAGLGYTF.

This clone has just one count. The chain joins TRBV6-6 to TRBJ1-6; 10 positions match TRBD1. The CDR3 consists of 14 residues. Losses at the gene ends were 5 bases for V and 9 bases for J; bases not matched to a gene: 4. The germline V gene has CDR1 MNHNY and CDR2 SVGAGI (reference sequence). The CDR3 DNA reads TGTGCCAGCAGTATCCGGGACAGGGGTTCACCCCTCCACTTT. Translating gives CASSIRDRGSPLHF.